This T cell receptor beta chain is from a study of shared clonotypes between healthy human individuals. Study-wide results and caveats: Among a few donors, about 4.6% of naive CD4 clonotypes were found in common. It was the non-shared clonotypes that had lower generation probabilities than clonotypes shared by all four donors.

TCRdb's table, derived via immunoSEQ multiplex PCR, lists solely in-frame clones and lacks some. Of more than 1.2 million clones in the sample, around 98.5% are singletons; the top ten hold approximately 0.4%. On this clone itself: The antigen is unknown.

The CDR3 runs to 14 residues. Trimming shortened V by 5 bases and J by 2 bases, and 7 bases separated the two germline ends. Germline loops: CDR1 LNHDA, CDR2 SQIVND (reference sequence). This TCR was recovered from a man aged 25 to 45 in good health. This chain links TRBV19 with TRBJ2-6; D is unresolved. Sequenced material: naive CD4+ T cells sorted from blood. The subset here: CD45RA+ positively selected. The CDR3, as DNA: TGTGCCAGTAGTGGGTCTGCTGGGGCCAACGTCCTGACTTTC. As protein: CASSGSAGANVLTF.